This TCR beta chain was recorded in a study of blood T cell repertoires in COVID-19. TCRdb's table, derived via immunoSEQ multiplex PCR, lists solely in-frame clones and lacks some. The sample has 140,000 or so clones, over 70% seen once. This clone was detected once. Germline values: CDR1 SGHKS, CDR2 YYEKEE (reference sequence). CDR3 length equals 14 residues. Trimming removed 4 bases at V and 6 bases at J, with 16 bases between. The TCR comes from a man over 45 who had recovered from COVID-19. Sequenced material: peripheral blood. This chain joins TRBV5-5 and TRBJ1-2; D is undetermined. The CDR3 bases are TGTGCCAGCAGCATACGTGGTGCGGGAGATGGCTACACCTTC. It is translated as CASSIRGAGDGYTF.